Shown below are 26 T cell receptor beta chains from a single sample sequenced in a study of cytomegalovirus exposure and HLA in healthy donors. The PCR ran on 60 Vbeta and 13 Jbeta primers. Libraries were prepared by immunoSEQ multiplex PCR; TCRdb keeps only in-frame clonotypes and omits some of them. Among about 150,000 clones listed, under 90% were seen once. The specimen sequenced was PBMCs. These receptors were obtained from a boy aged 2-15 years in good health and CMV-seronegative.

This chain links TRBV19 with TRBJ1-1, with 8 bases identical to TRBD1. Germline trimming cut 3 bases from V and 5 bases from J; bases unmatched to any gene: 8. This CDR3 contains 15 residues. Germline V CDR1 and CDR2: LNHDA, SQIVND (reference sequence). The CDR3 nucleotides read TGTGCCAGTAGTATGGAAAGACAGGGGATTACTGAAGCTTTCTTT. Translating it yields CASSMERQGITEAFF. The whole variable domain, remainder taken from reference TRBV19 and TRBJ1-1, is DGGITQSPKYLFRKEGQNVTLSCEQNLNHDAMYWYRQDPGQGLRLIYYSQIVNDFQKGDIAEGYSVSREKKESFPLTVTSAQKNPTAFYLCASSMERQGITEAFFGQGTRLTVV.

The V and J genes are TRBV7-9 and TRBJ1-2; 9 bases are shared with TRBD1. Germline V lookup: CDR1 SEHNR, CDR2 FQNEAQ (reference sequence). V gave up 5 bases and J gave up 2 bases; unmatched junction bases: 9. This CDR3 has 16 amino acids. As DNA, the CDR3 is TGTGCCAGCAGCCACGGGACAGGGTTCGACAACTATGGCTACACCTTC. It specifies CASSHGTGFDNYGYTF.

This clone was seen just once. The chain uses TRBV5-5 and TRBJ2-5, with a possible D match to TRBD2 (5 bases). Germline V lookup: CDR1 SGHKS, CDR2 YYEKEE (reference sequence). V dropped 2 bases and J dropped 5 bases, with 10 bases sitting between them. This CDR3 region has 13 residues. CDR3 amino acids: CASSFLQRETQYF. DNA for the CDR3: TGTGCCAGCAGCTTCTTGCAGCGGGAGACCCAGTACTTC. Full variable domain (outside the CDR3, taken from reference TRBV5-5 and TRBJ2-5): DAGVTQSPTHLIKTRGQQVTLRCSPISGHKSVSWYQQVLGQGPQFIFQYYEKEERGRGNFPDRFSARQFPNYSSELNVNALLLGDSALYLCASSFLQRETQYFGPGTRLLVL.

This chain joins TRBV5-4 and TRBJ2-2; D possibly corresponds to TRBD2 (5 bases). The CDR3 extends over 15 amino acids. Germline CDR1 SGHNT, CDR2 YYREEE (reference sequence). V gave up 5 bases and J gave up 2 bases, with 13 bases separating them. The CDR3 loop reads CASSRGQVNTGELFF. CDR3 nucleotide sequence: TGTGCCAGCAGTCGCGGGCAGGTAAACACCGGGGAGCTGTTTTTT.

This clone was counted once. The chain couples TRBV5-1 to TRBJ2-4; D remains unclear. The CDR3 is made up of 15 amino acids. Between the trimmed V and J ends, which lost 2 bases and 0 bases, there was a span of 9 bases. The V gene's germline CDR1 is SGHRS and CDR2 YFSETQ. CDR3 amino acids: CASSFSLRAKNIQYF. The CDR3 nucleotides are TGCGCCAGCAGCTTTAGCCTGAGAGCCAAAAACATTCAGTACTTC.

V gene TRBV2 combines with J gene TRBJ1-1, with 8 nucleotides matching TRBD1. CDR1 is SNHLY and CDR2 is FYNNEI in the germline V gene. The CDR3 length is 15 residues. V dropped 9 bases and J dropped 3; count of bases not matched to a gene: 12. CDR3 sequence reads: CASGQGKVGHTEAFF. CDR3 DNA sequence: TGTGCCAGTGGACAGGGTAAGGTCGGGCACACTGAAGCTTTCTTT.

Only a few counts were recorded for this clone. CDR3 bases: TGTGCCAGCAGATCAACCTGGGTCGGAGGGAATGAGCAGTTCTTC. Protein: CASRSTWVGGNEQFF. V is TRBV5-6 and J is TRBJ2-1; a weak D match, TRBD2 (6 bases). The ends were cut back, 5 bases at V and 7 bases at J, with 19 bases in the middle. Germline V gene lookup returns CDR1 SGHDT and CDR2 YYEEEE. The CDR3 is 15 residues long.

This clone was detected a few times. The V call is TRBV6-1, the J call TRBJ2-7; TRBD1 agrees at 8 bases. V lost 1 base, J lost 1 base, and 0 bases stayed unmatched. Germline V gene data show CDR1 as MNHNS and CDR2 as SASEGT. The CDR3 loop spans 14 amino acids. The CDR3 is CASSEGTGSYEQYF. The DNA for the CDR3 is TGTGCCAGCAGTGAAGGGACAGGGTCCTACGAGCAGTACTTC.

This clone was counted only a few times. CDR3 region: CASSGGHGDQSSTDTQYF. The CDR3 bases are TGTGCCAGCAGCGGGGGCCATGGGGACCAATCTAGCACAGATACGCAGTATTTT. The chain uses TRBV5-6 and TRBJ2-3, with a weak D call TRBD1 (6 bases). V was pared by 4 bases and J by 0 bases, with 21 bases between. Germline V CDR1 and CDR2: SGHDT, YYEEEE. The CDR3 runs to 18 residues. The variable domain in full, completed from reference TRBV5-6 and TRBJ2-3, reads DAGVTQSPTHLIKTRGQQVTLRCSPKSGHDTVSWYQQALGQGPQFIFQYYEEEERQRGNFPDRFSGHQFPNYSSELNVNALLLGDSALYLCASSGGHGDQSSTDTQYFGPGTRLTVL.

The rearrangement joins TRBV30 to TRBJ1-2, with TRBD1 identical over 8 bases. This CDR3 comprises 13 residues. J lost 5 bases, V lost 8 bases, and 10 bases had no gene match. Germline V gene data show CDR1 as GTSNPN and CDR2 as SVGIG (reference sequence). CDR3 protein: CAGNRDRTYGYTF. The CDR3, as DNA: TGTGCCGGCAACCGGGACAGGACGTATGGCTACACCTTC.

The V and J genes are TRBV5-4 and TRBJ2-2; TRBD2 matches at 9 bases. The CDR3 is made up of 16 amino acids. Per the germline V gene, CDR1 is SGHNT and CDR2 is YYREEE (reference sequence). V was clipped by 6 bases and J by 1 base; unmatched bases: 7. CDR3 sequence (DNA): TGTGCCAGCACCCGCGGGGGGGCGGTGAACACCGGGGAGCTGTTTTTT. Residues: CASTRGGAVNTGELFF.

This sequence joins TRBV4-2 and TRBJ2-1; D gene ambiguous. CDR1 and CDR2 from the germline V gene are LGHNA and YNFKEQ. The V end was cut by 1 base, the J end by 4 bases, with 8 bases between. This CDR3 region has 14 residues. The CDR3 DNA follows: TGTGCCAGCAGCCAAGCCTCTAGTTACAATGAGCAGTTCTTC. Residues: CASSQASSYNEQFF.

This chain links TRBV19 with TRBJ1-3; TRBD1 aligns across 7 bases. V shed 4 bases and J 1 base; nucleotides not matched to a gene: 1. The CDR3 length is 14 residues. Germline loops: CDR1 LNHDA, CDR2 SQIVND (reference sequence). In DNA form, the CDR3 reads TGTGCCAGTAGTACGGACAGGTCTGGAAACACCATATATTTT. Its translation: CASSTDRSGNTIYF.

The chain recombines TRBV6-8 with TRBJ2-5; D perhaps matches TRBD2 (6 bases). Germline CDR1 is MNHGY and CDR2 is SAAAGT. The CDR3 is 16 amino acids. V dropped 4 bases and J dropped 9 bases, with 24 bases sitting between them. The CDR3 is CASSSFTGTAFRAQYF. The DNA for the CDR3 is TGTGCCAGCAGTTCCTTTACCGGGACTGCATTTCGGGCCCAGTACTTC.

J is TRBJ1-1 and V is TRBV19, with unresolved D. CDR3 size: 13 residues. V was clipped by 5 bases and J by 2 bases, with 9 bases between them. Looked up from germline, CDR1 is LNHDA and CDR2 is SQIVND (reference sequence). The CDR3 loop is CASSELTNTEAFF. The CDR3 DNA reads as TGTGCCAGTAGTGAACTTACCAACACTGAAGCTTTCTTT.

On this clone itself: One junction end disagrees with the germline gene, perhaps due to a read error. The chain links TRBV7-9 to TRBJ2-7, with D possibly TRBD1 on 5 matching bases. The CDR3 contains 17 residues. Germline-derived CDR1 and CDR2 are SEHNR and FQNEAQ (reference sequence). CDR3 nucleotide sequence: TGTTCCAGCAGCTTAGAACCAGGCCCAGGACATCGATACGAGCAGTACTTC. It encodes CSSSLEPGPGHRYEQYF.

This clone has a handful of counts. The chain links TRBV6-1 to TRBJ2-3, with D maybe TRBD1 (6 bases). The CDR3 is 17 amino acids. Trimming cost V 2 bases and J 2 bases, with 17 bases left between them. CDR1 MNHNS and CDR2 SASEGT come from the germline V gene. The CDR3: CASSEKIGGPVTDTQYF. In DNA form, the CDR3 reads TGTGCCAGCAGTGAAAAGATTGGGGGCCCTGTCACAGATACGCAGTATTTT.

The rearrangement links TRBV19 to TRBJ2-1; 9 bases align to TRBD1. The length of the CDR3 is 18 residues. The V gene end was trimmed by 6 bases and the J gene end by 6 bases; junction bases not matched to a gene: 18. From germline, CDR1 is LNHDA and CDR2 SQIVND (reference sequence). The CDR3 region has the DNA TGTGCCAGTAGGCTGGGGACAGGGTCCCTCCTCCACACCAATGAGCAGTTCTTC. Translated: CASRLGTGSLLHTNEQFF.

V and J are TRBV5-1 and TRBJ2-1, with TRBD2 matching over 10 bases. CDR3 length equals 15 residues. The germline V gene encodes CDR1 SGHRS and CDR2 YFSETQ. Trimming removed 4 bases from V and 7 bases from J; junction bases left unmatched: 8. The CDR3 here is CASSQPGLALNEQFF. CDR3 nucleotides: TGCGCCAGCAGCCAACCGGGACTAGCGCTAAATGAGCAGTTCTTC.

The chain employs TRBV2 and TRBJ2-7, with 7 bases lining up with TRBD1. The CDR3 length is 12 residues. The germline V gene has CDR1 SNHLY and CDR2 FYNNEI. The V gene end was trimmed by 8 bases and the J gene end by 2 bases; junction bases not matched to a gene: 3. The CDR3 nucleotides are TGTGCCAGCGTTGACAGGGCCTACGAGCAGTACTTC. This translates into CASVDRAYEQYF.

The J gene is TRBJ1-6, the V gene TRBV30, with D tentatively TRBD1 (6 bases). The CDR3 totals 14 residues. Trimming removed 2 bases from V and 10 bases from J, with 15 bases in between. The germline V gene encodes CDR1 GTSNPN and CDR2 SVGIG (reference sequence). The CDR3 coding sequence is TGTGCCTGGAGTTCAAGAGCAGGGGACTCACCCCTCCACTTT. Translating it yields CAWSSRAGDSPLHF.

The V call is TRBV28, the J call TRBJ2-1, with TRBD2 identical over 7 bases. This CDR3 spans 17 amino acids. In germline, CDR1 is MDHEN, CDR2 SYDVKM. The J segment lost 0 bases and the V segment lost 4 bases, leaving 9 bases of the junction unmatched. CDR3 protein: CASSSSSGGSSYNEQFF. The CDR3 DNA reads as TGTGCCAGCAGTTCTTCATCCGGGGGGAGCTCCTACAATGAGCAGTTCTTC.

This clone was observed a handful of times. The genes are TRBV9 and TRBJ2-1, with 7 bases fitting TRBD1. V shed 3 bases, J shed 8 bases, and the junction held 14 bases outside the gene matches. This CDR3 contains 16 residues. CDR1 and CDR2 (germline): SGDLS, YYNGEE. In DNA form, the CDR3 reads TGTGCCAGCAGCGCCATGGGTTCACAGGGGATAGATGAGCAGTTCTTC. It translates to CASSAMGSQGIDEQFF. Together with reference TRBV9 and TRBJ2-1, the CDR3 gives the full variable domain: DSGVTQTPKHLITATGQRVTLRCSPRSGDLSVYWYQQSLDQGLQFLIQYYNGEERAKGNILERFSAQQFPDLHSELNLSSLELGDSALYFCASSAMGSQGIDEQFFGPGTRLTVL.

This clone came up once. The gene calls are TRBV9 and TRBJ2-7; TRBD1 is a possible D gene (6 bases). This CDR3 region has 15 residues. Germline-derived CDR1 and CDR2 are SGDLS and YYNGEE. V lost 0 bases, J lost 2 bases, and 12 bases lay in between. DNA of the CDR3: TGTGCCAGCAGCGTAGCGGTGGACAGAACCTACGAGCAGTACTTC. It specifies CASSVAVDRTYEQYF.

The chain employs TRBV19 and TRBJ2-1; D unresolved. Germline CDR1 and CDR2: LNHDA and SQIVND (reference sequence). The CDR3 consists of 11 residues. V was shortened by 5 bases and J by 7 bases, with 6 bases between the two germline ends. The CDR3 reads CASSFKNEQFF. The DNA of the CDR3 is TGTGCCAGTAGTTTCAAAAATGAGCAGTTCTTC.

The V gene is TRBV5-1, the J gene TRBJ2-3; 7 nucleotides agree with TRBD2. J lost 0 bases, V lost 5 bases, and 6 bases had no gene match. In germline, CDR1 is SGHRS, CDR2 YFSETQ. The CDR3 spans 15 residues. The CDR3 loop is CASSLAGGSTDTQYF. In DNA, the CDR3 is TGCGCCAGCAGTTTAGCGGGCGGGAGCACAGATACGCAGTATTTT.